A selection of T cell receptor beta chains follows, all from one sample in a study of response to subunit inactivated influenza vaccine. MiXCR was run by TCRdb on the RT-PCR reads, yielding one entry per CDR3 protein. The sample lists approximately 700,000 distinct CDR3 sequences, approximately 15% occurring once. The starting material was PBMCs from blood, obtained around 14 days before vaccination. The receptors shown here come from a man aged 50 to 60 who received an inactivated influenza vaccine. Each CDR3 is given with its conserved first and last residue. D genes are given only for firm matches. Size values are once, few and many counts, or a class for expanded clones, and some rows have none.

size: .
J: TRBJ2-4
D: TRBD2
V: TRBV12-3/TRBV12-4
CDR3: CASSHSGRAAKNIQYF
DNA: TGTGCCAGCAGTCATAGCGGGAGAGCAGCCAAAAACATTCAGTACTTC

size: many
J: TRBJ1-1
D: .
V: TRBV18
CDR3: CASSPDLNTEAFF
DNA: TGTGCCAGCTCACCAGATTTGAACACTGAAGCTTTCTTT

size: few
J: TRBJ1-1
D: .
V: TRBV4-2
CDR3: CASSQDREGEAFF
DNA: TGTGCCAGCAGCCAAGACAGGGAGGGTGAAGCTTTCTTT

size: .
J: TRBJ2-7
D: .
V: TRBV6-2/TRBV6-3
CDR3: CASSQNPIQGYEQYF
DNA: TGTGCCAGCAGCCAGAATCCAATACAGGGTTACGAGCAGTACTTC

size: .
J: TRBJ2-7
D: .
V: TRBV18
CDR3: CASSPLRAHEQYF
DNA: TGTGCCAGCTCCCCTCTCCGCGCCCACGAGCAGTACTTC

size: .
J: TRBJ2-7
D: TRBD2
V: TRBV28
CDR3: CASNGRLAYEQYF
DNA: TGTGCGAGCAACGGGAGGCTGGCCTACGAGCAGTACTTC

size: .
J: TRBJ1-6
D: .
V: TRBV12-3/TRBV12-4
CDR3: CASSFIAGSSYNSPLHF
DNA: TGTGCCAGCAGTTTTATAGCGGGTTCTTCCTATAATTCACCCCTCCACTTT

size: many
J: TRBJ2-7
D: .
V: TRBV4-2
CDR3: CASSQDFDGPPRRRYF
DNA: TGTGCCAGCAGCCAAGATTTTGATGGACCTCCACGAAGAAGGTACTTC

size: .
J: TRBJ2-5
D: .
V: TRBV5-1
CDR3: CASSLGPGNGETQYF
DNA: TGCGCCAGCAGCTTGGGCCCAGGGAACGGAGAGACCCAGTACTTC

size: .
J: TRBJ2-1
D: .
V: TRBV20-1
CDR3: CSASKSPDNEQFF
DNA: TGCAGTGCTAGCAAGTCGCCCGACAATGAGCAGTTCTTC

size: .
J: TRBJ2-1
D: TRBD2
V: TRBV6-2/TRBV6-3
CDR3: CASSSWWGGYEQFF
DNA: TGTGCCAGCAGTTCTTGGTGGGGGGGGTATGAGCAGTTCTTC

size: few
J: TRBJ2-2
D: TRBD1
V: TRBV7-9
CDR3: CASSSGQALAGELFF
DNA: TGTGCCAGCAGCTCAGGACAGGCTCTAGCCGGGGAGCTGTTTTTT

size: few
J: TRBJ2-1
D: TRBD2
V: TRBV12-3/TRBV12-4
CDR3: CASSPRLAGYNEQFF
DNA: TGTGCCAGCAGTCCGAGACTAGCGGGGTACAATGAGCAGTTCTTC

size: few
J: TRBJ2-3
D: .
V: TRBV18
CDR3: CASSPTEQGGELDTQYF
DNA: TGTGCCAGCTCACCAACGGAGCAGGGAGGAGAATTGGATACGCAGTATTTT

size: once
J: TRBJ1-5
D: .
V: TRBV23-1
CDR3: CASKTAESSNQPQHF
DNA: TGCGCCAGCAAAACGGCGGAGTCTAGCAATCAGCCCCAGCATTTT

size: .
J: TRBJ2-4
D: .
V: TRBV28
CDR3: CASRTLGAGAKNIQYF
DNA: TGTGCCAGCAGAACCCTCGGGGCGGGCGCCAAAAACATTCAGTACTTC

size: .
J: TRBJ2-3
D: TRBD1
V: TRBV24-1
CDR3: CATSDEGQTDTQYF
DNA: TGTGCCACCAGTGACGAGGGACAGACAGATACGCAGTATTTT

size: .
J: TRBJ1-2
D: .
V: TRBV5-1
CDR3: CASSLVGRGYTF
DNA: TGCGCCAGCAGCTTGGTAGGTCGAGGCTACACCTTC

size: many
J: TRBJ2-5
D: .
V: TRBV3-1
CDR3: CASSQEPSGVGQETQYF
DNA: TGTGCCAGCAGCCAAGAGCCTTCTGGGGTCGGCCAAGAGACCCAGTACTTC

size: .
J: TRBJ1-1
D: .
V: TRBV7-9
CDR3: CASSFSQLNTEAFF
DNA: TGTGCCAGCAGCTTTAGTCAGTTGAACACTGAAGCTTTCTTT

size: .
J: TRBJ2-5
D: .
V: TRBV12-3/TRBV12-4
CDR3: CASKDRMPRQYF
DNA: TGTGCCAGCAAAGACAGGATGCCTCGCCAGTACTTC

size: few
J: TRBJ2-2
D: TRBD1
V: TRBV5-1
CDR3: CASSWDRGTGELFF
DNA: TGCGCCAGCAGCTGGGACAGGGGGACCGGGGAGCTGTTTTTT

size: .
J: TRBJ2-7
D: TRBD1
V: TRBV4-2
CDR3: CASSQDLGTGVPYEQYF
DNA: TGTGCCAGCAGCCAAGATTTAGGGACAGGGGTCCCCTACGAGCAGTACTTC

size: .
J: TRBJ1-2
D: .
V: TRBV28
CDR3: CATVPQQGHYGYTF
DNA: TGTGCCACCGTCCCCCAACAGGGTCACTATGGCTACACCTTC

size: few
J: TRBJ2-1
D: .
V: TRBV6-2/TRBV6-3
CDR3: CASSYLQIRPLYNEQFF
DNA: TGTGCCAGCAGTTACCTGCAAATCCGTCCCCTCTACAATGAGCAGTTCTTC

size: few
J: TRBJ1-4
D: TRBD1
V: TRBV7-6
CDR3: CASSTGQAATNEKLFF
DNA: TGTGCCAGCAGCACAGGACAGGCCGCAACTAATGAAAAACTGTTTTTT

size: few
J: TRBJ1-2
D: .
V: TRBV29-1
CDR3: CSVEVIVKRGPAFYGYTF
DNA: TGCAGCGTTGAAGTAATAGTAAAGCGGGGACCCGCTTTCTATGGCTACACCTTC

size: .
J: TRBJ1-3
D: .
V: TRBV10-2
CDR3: CASSEPRGSGNTIYF
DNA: TGCGCCAGCAGTGAGCCGAGGGGGTCTGGAAACACCATATATTTT

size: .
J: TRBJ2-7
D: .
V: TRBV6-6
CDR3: CASSYGSLKFF
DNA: TGTGCCAGCAGTTACGGTTCTTTAAAGTTCTTC

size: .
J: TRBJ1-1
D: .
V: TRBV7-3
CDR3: CASSLTGGTDQMNSEAFF
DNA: TGTGCCAGCAGCTTAACCGGAGGGACCGATCAAATGAACAGTGAAGCTTTCTTT

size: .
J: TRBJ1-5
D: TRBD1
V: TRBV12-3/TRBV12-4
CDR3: CASSYTTGSNQPQHF
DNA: TGTGCCAGCAGTTATACGACAGGGTCCAATCAGCCCCAGCATTTT

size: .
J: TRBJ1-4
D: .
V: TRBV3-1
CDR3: CASSQVSQGKLFF
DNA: TGTGCCAGCAGCCAAGTCTCACAGGGTAAACTGTTTTTT

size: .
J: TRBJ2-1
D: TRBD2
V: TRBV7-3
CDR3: CASSLTRLAGSTNEQFF
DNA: TGTGCCAGCAGCTTAACCAGACTAGCGGGATCGACAAATGAGCAGTTCTTC

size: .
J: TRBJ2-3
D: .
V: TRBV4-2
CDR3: CASSQEDSTTDTQYF
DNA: TGTGCCAGCAGCCAAGAGGACAGTACCACAGATACGCAGTATTTT

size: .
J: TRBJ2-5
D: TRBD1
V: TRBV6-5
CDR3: CASSSFWTGGAETQYF
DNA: TGTGCCAGCAGTTCGTTTTGGACAGGGGGAGCAGAGACCCAGTACTTC

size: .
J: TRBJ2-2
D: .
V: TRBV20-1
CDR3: CSANRGGTGELFF
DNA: TGCAGTGCGAACCGAGGGGGGACCGGGGAGCTGTTTTTT

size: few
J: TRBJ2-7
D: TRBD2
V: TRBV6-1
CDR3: CASRTTSGASYEQYF
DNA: TGTGCCAGCAGGACGACTAGCGGGGCCTCCTACGAGCAGTACTTC

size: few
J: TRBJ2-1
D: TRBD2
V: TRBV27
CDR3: CASSLTVGLAGFQFF
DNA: TGTGCCAGCAGTTTAACCGTGGGACTAGCGGGATTCCAGTTCTTC

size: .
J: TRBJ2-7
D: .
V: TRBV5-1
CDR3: CASSFMRDEQYF
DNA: TGCGCCAGCAGCTTCATGAGGGACGAGCAGTACTTC

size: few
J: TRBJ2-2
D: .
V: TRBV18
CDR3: CASSLDGGELFF
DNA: TGTGCCAGCTCACTGGACGGCGGGGAGCTGTTTTTT

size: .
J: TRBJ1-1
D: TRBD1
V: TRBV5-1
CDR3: CASSLRGQTNTEAFF
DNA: TGCGCCAGCAGCTTGAGGGGACAGACGAACACTGAAGCTTTCTTT

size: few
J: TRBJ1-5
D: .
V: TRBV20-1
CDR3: CSARPRQGNQPQHF
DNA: TGCAGTGCTAGACCTCGACAGGGCAATCAGCCCCAGCATTTT

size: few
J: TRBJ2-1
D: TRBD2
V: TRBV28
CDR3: CASSYLAGVYDEQFF
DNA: TGTGCCAGCAGTTACCTAGCGGGAGTGTATGATGAGCAGTTCTTC

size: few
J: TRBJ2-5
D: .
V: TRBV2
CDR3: CASTGTGLASGEETQYF
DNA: TGTGCCAGCACAGGGACAGGGTTGGCTAGCGGGGAAGAGACCCAGTACTTC

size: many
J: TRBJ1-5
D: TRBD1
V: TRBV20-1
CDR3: CSARDRGVWPQHF
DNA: TGCAGTGCTAGGGACAGGGGTGTTTGGCCCCAGCATTTT

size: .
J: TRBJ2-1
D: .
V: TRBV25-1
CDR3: CASTGHEQFF
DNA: TGTGCCAGCACGGGCCATGAGCAGTTCTTC

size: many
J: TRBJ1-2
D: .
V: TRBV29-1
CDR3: CSVTKKLVYGYTF
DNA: TGCAGCGTTACTAAAAAACTTGTCTATGGCTACACCTTC

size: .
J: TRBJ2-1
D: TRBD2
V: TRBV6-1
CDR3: CASSNGGLAGGHSEQFF
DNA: TGTGCCAGCAGCAACGGGGGACTAGCGGGAGGGCACAGTGAGCAGTTCTTC